The 2 T cell receptor beta chains below come from one sample, sequenced in a study of human T cells and chemical hapten exposure (dated by TCRdb to the early 2020s). The library was obtained by RACE. Sequencing used a NextSeq 500. The raw public reads went through TCRdb reprocessing: fastp at Q25, MiXCR clone calling, in-frame beta chains kept. All rows with the same CDR3 protein become a single entry with the most common DNA and genes. For this sample there are under 300,000 distinct CDR3 sequences; roughly 7.7% appear just once. The ten largest clones capture roughly 1.2% of the sample. Explained via the paper, the time point label denotes: pre-sensitization, week 0. This sample's treatment or condition label indicates: therapeutic diphenylcyclopropenone sensitization with weekly scalp DPC. This specimen consisted of whole blood, obtained in connection with sensitization to the hapten diphenylcyclopropenone (DPC). Receptors originate from a man younger than 35 with alopecia areata. Some clones in this sample may be carry-over from other donors' samples.

This clonotype has only a few counts. V usage is TRBV4-3 and J usage is TRBJ1-2; TRBD1 matches 7 bases. The CDR3 extends over 14 amino acids. Germline CDR1 LGHNA, CDR2 YSLEER. V lost 6 bases, J lost 6 bases, and 10 bases stayed unmatched. The CDR3 here is CASSALTGTHGYTF. CDR3 DNA sequence: TGCGCCAGCAGTGCTCTGACAGGGACCCATGGCTACACCTTC.

Many counts were recorded for this clonotype. The chain has TRBV5-1 and TRBJ1-6; unclear D gene. Trimming stripped 0 bases from V and 7 bases from J, with 8 bases between. Germline loops: CDR1 SGHRS, CDR2 YFSETQ. The CDR3 is 14 residues long. The CDR3 DNA sequence: TGCGCCAGCAGCTTGGTCATTGGGAATTCACCCCTCCACTTT. It codes for CASSLVIGNSPLHF.